This TCR beta chain originates from a study of cytomegalovirus exposure and HLA in healthy donors. Overall study context: T cells numbering about 180 million yielded 95 million to 140 million unique TCR beta sequences in an earlier analysis.

Donors counted as nominally healthy when sampled, yet unrecorded immune exposures were likely. CDR3 size: 16 residues. CDR1 is SGHDT and CDR2 is YYEEEE in the germline V gene. V was clipped by 4 bases and J by 0 bases; unmatched bases: 6. In the PCR, 60 Vbeta and 13 Jbeta primers were used. Clones were sequenced by immunoSEQ multiplex PCR, and TCRdb holds only the in-frame ones, with some missing. The data show approximately 170,000 clones, over 65% seen once. The chain has TRBV5-6 and TRBJ1-1, with 10 positions matching TRBD1. The TCR sequence derives from a woman aged 40 to 50 in good health and CMV-seropositive. The specimen was PBMCs. The DNA for the CDR3 is TGTGCCAGCAGCAGCCAGACAGGGGGCATGAACACTGAAGCTTTCTTT. This encodes CASSSQTGGMNTEAFF.